This record looks at one T cell receptor beta chain sequence and its context. The method was immunoSEQ multiplex PCR; TCRdb's version includes in-frame clones alone and lacks a portion of them. The data contain 80,000 to 95,000 clones, 85% of them seen just once; the ten biggest clones take up 2.5% to 3%. The CDR3 length is 15 residues. Germline values: CDR1 MNHEY, CDR2 SVGAGI. Trimming removed 0 bases from V and 3 bases from J; junction bases left unmatched: 3. This specimen belongs to a study of glioma-infiltrating T cells after dendritic cell vaccination. The V and J genes are TRBV6-5 and TRBJ2-7; 9 nucleotides match TRBD1. The clonotype comes from a human donor with glioblastoma. This sample comprised blood, obtained before dendritic cell vaccination. The CDR3 loop is CASSYSTGGGYEQYF. The CDR3 region has the DNA TGTGCCAGCAGTTACTCAACAGGGGGCGGCTACGAGCAGTACTTC.